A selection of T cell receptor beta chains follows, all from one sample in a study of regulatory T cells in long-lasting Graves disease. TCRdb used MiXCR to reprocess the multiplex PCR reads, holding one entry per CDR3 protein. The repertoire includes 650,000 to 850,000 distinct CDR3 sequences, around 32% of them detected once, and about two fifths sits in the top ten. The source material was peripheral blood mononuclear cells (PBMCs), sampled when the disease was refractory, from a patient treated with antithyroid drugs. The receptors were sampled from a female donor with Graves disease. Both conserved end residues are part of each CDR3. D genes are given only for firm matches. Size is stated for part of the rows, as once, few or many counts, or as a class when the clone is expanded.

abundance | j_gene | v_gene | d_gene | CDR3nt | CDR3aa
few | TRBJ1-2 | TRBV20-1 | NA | TGCAGTGCCAAACTACCGCAGGGGATCTATGGCTACACCTTC | CSAKLPQGIYGYTF
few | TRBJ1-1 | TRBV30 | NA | TGTGCCTGGATCGGACAGCTGAAAACTTTCTTT | CAWIGQLKTFF
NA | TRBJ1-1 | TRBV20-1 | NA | TGCAGTGCTAGAGATGGCCTCGTGAACACTGAAGCTTTCTTT | CSARDGLVNTEAFF
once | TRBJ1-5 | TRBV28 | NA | TGTGCCAGCAGTCTGACAGGATCCAATCAGCTCCAGCATTTT | CASSLTGSNQLQHF
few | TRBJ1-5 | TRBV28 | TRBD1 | TGTGCCAGCAATTCCGGGACAGGTGTCCCCTCGGGGCAGCCCCAGCATTTT | CASNSGTGVPSGQPQHF
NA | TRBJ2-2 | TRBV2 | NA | TGTGCCAGATCATTCATGGGGACCGGGGAGCTGTTTTTT | CARSFMGTGELFF
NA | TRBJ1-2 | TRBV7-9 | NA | TGTGCCAGCAGCTCCCCGAGGGAGGCTAACTATGGCTACACCTTC | CASSSPREANYGYTF
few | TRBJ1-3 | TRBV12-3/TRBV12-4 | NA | TGTGCCAGCAGCTCTACAGCCTTCTCTGGAAACACCATATATTTT | CASSSTAFSGNTIYF
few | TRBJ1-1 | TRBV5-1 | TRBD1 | TGCGCCAGCAGCTTGGACAGGGGCCGGTTGTACACTGAAGCTTTCTTT | CASSLDRGRLYTEAFF
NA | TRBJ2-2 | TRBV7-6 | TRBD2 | TGTGCCAGCAGCACCGGGACTAGCTTCCGCGGGGAGCTGTTTTTT | CASSTGTSFRGELFF
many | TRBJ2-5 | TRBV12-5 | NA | TGTGCTAGTGGTTTGCGCCATTGGACAGCCAGCCGGGAGACCCAGTACTTC | CASGLRHWTASRETQYF
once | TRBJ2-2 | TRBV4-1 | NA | TGCGCCAGCAGCCACCAAACAGTCGGGGGCGCCGGGGAGCTGTTTTTT | CASSHQTVGGAGELFF
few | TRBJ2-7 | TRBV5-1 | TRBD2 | TGCGCCAGCAGTCCTACTAGCGGGAGCTTCTACGAGCAGTACTTC | CASSPTSGSFYEQYF
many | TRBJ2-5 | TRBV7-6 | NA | TGTGCCAGCAGCCCCTATGAGGCAGAGACCCAGTACTTC | CASSPYEAETQYF
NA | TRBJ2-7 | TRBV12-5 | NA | TGTGCTAGTGTCCAGGCCCCGGGACCCTACGAGCAGTACTTC | CASVQAPGPYEQYF
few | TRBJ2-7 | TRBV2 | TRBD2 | TGTGCCAGCAGGATGAGGGTGGCTAGCGGGAGTGGTATCTACGAGCAGTACTTC | CASRMRVASGSGIYEQYF
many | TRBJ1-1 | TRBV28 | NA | TGTGCCAGCAGTTCCCCATTTGAAGCTTTCTTT | CASSSPFEAFF
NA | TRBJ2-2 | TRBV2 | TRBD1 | TGTGCCAGGGGGACAGGAGCCACCGGGGAGCTGTTTTTT | CARGTGATGELFF
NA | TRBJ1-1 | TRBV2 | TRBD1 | TGTGCCAGCAGTGGGACAGGGCCCTTAATGAACACTGAAGCTTTCTTT | CASSGTGPLMNTEAFF
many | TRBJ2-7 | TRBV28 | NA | TGTGCCAGCGGGGGGGGGCAGGGGGCATACGAGCAGTACTTC | CASGGGQGAYEQYF
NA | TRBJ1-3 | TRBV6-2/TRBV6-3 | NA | TGTGCCAGTCGGGTGGGTAGCTCTGGAAACACCATATATTTT | CASRVGSSGNTIYF
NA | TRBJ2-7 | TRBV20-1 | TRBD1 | TGCAGTGCTCCAGACAGGGGGGGATCCTACGAGCAGTACTTC | CSAPDRGGSYEQYF
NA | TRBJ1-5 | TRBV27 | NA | TGTGCCAGCAGTTTTTCTTGGGGGAATCAGCCCCAGCATTTT | CASSFSWGNQPQHF
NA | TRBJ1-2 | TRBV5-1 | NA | TGCGCCAGCAGTCATATGGGGGACTATGGCTACACCTTC | CASSHMGDYGYTF
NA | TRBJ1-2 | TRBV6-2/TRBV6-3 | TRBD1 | TGTGCCAGCAGTAAGGGACAGGGGCAAGGCTACACCTTC | CASSKGQGQGYTF
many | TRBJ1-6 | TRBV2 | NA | TGTGCCAGTGAGCGGTCAGGAGGCGCCTATAATTCACCCCTCCACTTT | CASERSGGAYNSPLHF
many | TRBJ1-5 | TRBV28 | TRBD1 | TGTGCCAGCAGTTCCTTACTCGGACAGGGGGGCAATCAGCCCCAGCATTTT | CASSSLLGQGGNQPQHF
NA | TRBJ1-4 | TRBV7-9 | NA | TGTGCCAGCAGAGGTAGCGGTGGTGAAAAACTGTTTTTT | CASRGSGGEKLFF
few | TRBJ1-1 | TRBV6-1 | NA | TGTGCCAGCACTTCTGGGCGGCACGTGTCCACTGAAGCTTTCTTT | CASTSGRHVSTEAFF
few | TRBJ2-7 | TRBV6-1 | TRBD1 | TGTGCCAGCAGTAGGACCGGGACAGGGTCGCAAGAGCAGTACTTC | CASSRTGTGSQEQYF
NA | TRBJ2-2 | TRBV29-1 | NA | TGCAGCGTTGCTCAGGTTGGGAAGCTGTTTTTT | CSVAQVGKLFF
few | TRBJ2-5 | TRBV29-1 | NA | TGCAGCGGGGGGGGCGTCCGTGAGACCCAGTACTTC | CSGGGVRETQYF
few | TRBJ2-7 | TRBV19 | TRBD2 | TGTGCCAGTAGTCTATACGGGACTAGCGCCCACTACGAGCAGTACTTC | CASSLYGTSAHYEQYF
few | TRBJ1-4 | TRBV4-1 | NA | TGCGCCAGCAGCCAAGACCCCGGACAGACCTTCGGTGAAAAACTGTTTTTT | CASSQDPGQTFGEKLFF
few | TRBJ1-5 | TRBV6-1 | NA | TGTGCCAGCAGAAACCTTGGTAGTGGCAATCAGCCCCAGCATTTT | CASRNLGSGNQPQHF
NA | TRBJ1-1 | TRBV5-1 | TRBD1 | TGCGCCAGCAGCTCTAAACCGGGACAGCAGATGAACACTGAAGCTTTCTTT | CASSSKPGQQMNTEAFF
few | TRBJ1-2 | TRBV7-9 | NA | TGTGCCAGCAGCGCCCGAGCGGGTGGCTACACCTTC | CASSARAGGYTF
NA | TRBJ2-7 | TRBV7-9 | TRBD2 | TGTGCCAGCAGCTCAGGACTAGCGAGATACGAGCAGTACTTC | CASSSGLARYEQYF
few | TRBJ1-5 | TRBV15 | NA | TGTGCCACCAGCAGAGATGGGGCAGGGCAGCCCCAGCATTTT | CATSRDGAGQPQHF
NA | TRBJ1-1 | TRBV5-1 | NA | TGCGCCAGCAGCTCCCTGCCTACTAGTTCCACTGAAGCTTTCTTT | CASSSLPTSSTEAFF
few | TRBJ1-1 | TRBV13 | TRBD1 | TGTGCCAGCAACCTCAGGACAGGGGTCCCTGAAGCTTTCTTT | CASNLRTGVPEAFF
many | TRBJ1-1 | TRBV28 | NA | TGTGCCAGCAGTTTTGGCCAGGAGAAAATGAACACTGAAGCTTTCTTT | CASSFGQEKMNTEAFF